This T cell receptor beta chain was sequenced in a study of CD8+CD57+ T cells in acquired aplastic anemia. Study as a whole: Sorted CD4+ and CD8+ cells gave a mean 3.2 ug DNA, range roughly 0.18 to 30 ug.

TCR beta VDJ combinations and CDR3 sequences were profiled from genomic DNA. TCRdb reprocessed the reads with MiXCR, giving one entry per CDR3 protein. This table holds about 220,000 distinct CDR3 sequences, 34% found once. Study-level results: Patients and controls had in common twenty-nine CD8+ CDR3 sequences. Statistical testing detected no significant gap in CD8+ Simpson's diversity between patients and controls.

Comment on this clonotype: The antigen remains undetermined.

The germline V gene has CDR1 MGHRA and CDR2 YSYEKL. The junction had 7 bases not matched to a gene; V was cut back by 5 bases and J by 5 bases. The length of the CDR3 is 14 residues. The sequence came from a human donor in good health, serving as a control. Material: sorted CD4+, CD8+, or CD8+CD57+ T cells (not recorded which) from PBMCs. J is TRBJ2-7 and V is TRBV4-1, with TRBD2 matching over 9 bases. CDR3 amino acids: CASSKGTSFDEQYF. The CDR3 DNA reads TGCGCCAGCAGCAAAGGGACTAGCTTCGACGAGCAGTACTTC.